This T cell receptor (beta chain) was retrieved from a study of blood T cell repertoires in COVID-19. As for the study in general: The United States, Italy and Spain were the sources of the acute and convalescent COVID-19 samples. T cells, B-cell-depleted T cells, or PBMCs supplied cDNA or gDNA.

CDR1 is MGHRA, CDR2 YSYEKL, per germline. The CDR3 sequence is 18 residues long. Trimming removed 5 bases from V and 7 bases from J; junction bases left unmatched: 18. In the original workflow: Reference gene primer amplification in the assay estimated nucleated cell counts. The repertoire was sequenced with immunoSEQ multiplex PCR; TCRdb's copy has only in-frame clones and lacks some. V, J and clone size derive from that table, while D and trimming were established from the DNA sequence. The table records about 45,000 clones, around 85% of them present only once. Specimen: peripheral blood. The receptor was isolated from a woman aged 80 or over with acute or convalescent COVID-19. The chain recombines TRBV4-1 with TRBJ2-1; 9 positions match TRBD2. CDR3 loop: CASSARGGSGRTLNEQFF. Written as DNA, the CDR3 is TGCGCCAGCAGCGCCCGAGGCGGGAGCGGGAGGACCTTAAATGAGCAGTTCTTC.